These 8 T cell receptor beta chains were sequenced from one sample in a study of shared clonotypes between healthy human individuals. The repertoire was sequenced with immunoSEQ multiplex PCR; TCRdb's copy has only in-frame clones and lacks some. The sample includes about half a million clones, approximately 71% of them seen just once. The sample was PBMCs. The receptors here all came from a woman between 40 and 50 years old in good health. Some clones in this sample may be carry-over from other donors' samples.

This clone occurred a few times. The DNA of the CDR3 is TGTGCCAGCGGACAGGGTGGCTACGAGCAGTACTTC. This encodes CASGQGGYEQYF. The V call is TRBV6-1, the J call TRBJ2-7, with TRBD1 matching 8 bases. J gave up 3 bases and V 8 bases, and 3 bases lay outside the gene matches. The length of the CDR3 is 12 residues. Germline CDR1 is MNHNS and CDR2 is SASEGT.

This clone was seen more than once but under ten times. Within the sample, other DNA sequences also encode this same CDR3. DNA of the CDR3: TGTGCCAGCTCCCGGGACAGCTACGAGCAGTACTTC. This gives the protein CASSRDSYEQYF. This chain connects TRBV18 to TRBJ2-7; 7 bases are shared with TRBD1. This CDR3 has 12 residues. The germline gives CDR1 KGHSH, CDR2 LQKENI. The ends lost 6 bases at V and 3 bases at J; junction bases unmatched: 2.

The rearrangement uses TRBV7-2 and TRBJ1-1; maybe TRBD1 (5 bases). Germline CDR1 and CDR2: SGHTA and FQGNSA. With 5 bases removed from V and 3 bases from J, the gap between germline ends came to 16 bases. The CDR3 extends over 15 amino acids. CDR3 DNA sequence: TGTGCCAGCAGCCTTAGCGGGGGTGCTTACACTGAAGCTTTCTTT. Amino acids: CASSLSGGAYTEAFF. Filled out from reference TRBV7-2 and TRBJ1-1, the complete variable domain reads GAGVSQSPSNKVTEKGKDVELRCDPISGHTALYWYRQSLGQGLEFLIYFQGNSAPDKSGLPSDRFSAERTGGSVSTLTIQRTQQEDSAVYLCASSLSGGAYTEAFFGQGTRLTVV.

V gene TRBV11-2 combines with J gene TRBJ1-2; D is ambiguous. The V end lost 0 bases, the J end lost 6 bases, and 11 bases lay between the germline ends. CDR1 is SGHAT and CDR2 is FQNNGV in the germline V gene. The CDR3 runs 14 residues. In nucleotides, the CDR3 is TGTGCCAGCAGCTTAGACTCCATTTTGGATGGCTACACCTTC. Residues: CASSLDSILDGYTF.

The sample holds a few counts of this clone. V gene TRBV30 combines with J gene TRBJ2-7; 9 bases are a match to TRBD1. The CDR3 covers 12 residues. CDR1 GTSNPN and CDR2 SVGIG come from the germline V gene (reference sequence). V shed 2 bases and J 6 bases; nucleotides not matched to a gene: 2. The CDR3 sequence is CAWSRTGVEQYF. The CDR3 region has the DNA TGTGCCTGGAGTAGGACAGGGGTCGAGCAGTACTTC.

This chain links TRBV28 with TRBJ2-5, with 11 bases identical to TRBD2. The V gene's germline CDR1 is MDHEN and CDR2 SYDVKM. V shed 10 bases, J shed 2 bases, and the junction held 9 bases outside the gene matches. The CDR3 runs 15 residues. Here the CDR3 DNA reads TGTGCCACCCTATTTAGACTAGCGGGACAAGAGACCCAGTACTTC. Its translation is CATLFRLAGQETQYF.

The chain couples TRBV28 to TRBJ1-1; TRBD1 is a possible D gene (6 bases). The CDR3 is 16 residues long. Deletions cut 8 bases from V and 0 bases from J, with 19 bases between. Germline-derived CDR1 and CDR2 are MDHEN and SYDVKM. The CDR3 DNA reads TGTGCCAGCGGTTACATAACCGGGACAATGAACACTGAAGCTTTCTTT. Translating gives CASGYITGTMNTEAFF.

This clone appeared once. The gene calls are TRBV7-9 and TRBJ2-3; 12 bases agree with TRBD2. CDR1 and CDR2 from the germline V gene are SEHNR and FQNEAQ (reference sequence). The length of the CDR3 is 16 residues. Unmatched junction bases numbered 5, after V lost 7 bases and J lost 0 bases. CDR3 DNA: TGTGCCAGCACCACTGGGACTAGCGGGAGCACAGATACGCAGTATTTT. Its protein is CASTTGTSGSTDTQYF.